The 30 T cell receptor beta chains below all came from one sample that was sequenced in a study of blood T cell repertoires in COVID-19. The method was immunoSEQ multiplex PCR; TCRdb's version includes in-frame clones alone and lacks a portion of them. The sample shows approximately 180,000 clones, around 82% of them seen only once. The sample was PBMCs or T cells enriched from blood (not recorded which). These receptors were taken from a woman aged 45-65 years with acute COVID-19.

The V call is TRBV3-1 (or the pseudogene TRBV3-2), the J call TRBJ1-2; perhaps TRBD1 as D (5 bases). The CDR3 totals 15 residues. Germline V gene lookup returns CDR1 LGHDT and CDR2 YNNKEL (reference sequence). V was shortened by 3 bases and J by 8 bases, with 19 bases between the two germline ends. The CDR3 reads CASSHSTVRTKGYTF. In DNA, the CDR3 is TGTGCCAGCAGCCACTCGACAGTCCGGACGAAGGGCTACACCTTC.

The CDR3 nucleotides are TGTGCCAGCAGCCCTTACCGACTAGCGGGGGGTGCCGGGGAGCTGTTTTTT. It specifies CASSPYRLAGGAGELFF. This chain joins TRBV7-8 and TRBJ2-2, with TRBD2 identical over 13 bases. This CDR3 contains 17 residues. Unmatched junction bases numbered 9, after V lost 5 bases and J lost 6 bases. Germline V lookup: CDR1 SGHVS, CDR2 FQNEAQ.

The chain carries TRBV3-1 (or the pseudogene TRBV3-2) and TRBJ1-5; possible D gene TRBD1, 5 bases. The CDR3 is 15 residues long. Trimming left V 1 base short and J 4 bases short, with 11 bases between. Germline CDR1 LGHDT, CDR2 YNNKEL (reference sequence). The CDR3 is CASSQGRQPNQPQHF. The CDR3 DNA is TGTGCCAGCAGCCAAGGGCGACAGCCTAATCAGCCCCAGCATTTT.

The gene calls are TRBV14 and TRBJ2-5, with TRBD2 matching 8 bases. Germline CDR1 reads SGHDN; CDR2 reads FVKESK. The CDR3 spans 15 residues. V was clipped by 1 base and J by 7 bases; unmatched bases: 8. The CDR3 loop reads CASSQVSGGTGTQYF. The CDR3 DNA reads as TGTGCCAGCAGCCAAGTGAGCGGGGGCACCGGGACCCAGTACTTC. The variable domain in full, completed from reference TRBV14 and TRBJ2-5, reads EAGVTQFPSHSVIEKGQTVTLRCDPISGHDNLYWYRRVMGKEIKFLLHFVKESKQDESGMPNNRFLAERTGGTYSTLKVQPAELEDSGVYFCASSQVSGGTGTQYFGPGTRLLVL.

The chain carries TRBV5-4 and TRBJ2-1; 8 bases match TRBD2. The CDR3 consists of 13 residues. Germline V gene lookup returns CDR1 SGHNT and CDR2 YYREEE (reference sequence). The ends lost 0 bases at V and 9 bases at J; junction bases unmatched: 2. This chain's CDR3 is CASSLGGGSEQFF. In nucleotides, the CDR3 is TGTGCCAGCAGCTTGGGCGGGGGGAGTGAGCAGTTCTTC.

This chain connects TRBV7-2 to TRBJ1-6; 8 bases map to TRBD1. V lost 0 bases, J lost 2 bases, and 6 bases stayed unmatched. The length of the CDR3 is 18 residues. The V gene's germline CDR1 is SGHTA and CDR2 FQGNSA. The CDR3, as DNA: TGTGCCAGCAGCTTAGCCCTACGACAGGGGACCTATAATTCACCCCTCCACTTT. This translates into CASSLALRQGTYNSPLHF.

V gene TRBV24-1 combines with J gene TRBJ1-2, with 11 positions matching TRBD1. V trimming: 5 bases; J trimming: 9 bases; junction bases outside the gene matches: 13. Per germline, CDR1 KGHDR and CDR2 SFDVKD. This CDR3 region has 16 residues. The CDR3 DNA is TGTGCCACCAGTGGCTCTCTCGGGACAGGGGGTTTTAGCTACACCTTC. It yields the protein CATSGSLGTGGFSYTF.

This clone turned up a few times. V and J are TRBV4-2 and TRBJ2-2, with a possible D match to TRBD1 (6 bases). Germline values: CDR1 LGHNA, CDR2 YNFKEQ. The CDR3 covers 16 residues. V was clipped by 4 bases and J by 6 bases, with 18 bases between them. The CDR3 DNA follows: TGTGCCAGCAGCCTTGCTGGGGGCAGGGAAGCCGGGGAGCTGTTTTTT. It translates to CASSLAGGREAGELFF.

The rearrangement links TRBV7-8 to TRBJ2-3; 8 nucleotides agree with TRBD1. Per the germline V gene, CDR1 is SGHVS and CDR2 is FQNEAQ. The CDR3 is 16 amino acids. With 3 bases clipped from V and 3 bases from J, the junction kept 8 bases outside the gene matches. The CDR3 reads CASSFNRDRRTDTQYF. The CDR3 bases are TGTGCCAGCAGCTTCAACCGGGACAGGCGAACAGATACGCAGTATTTT.

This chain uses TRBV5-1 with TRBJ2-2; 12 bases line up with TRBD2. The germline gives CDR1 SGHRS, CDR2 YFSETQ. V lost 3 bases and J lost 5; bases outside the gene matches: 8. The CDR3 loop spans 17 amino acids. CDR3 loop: CASSSETSGGRTGELFF. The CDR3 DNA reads TGCGCCAGCAGCTCTGAGACTAGCGGGGGACGGACCGGGGAGCTGTTTTTT.

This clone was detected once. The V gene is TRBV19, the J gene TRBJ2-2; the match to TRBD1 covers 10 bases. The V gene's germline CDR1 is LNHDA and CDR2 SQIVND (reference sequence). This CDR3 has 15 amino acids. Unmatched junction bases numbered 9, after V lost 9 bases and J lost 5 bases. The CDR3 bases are TGTGCCAGCCGGGACAGGGGATCTCGAACCGGGGAGCTGTTTTTT. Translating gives CASRDRGSRTGELFF.

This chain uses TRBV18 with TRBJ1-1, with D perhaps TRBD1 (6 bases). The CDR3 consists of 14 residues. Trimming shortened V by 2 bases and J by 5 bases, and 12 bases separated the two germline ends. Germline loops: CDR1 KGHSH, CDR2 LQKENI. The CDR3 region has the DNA TGTGCCAGCTCACCAGGGAGGGGGTGGACTGAAGCTTTCTTT. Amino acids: CASSPGRGWTEAFF.

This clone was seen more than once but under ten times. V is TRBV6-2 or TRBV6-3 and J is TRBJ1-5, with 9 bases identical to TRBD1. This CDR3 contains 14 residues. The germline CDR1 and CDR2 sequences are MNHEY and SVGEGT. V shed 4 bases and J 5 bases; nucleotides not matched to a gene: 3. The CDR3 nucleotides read TGTGCCAGCAGTTGGGACAGGGCCTATCAGCCCCAGCATTTT. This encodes CASSWDRAYQPQHF.

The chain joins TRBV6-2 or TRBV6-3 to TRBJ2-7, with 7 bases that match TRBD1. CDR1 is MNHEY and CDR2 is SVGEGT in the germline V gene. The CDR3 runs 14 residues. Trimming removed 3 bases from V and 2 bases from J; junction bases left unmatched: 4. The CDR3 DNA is TGTGCCAGCAGTTATATGGGACAGACCTACGAGCAGTACGTC. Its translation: CASSYMGQTYEQYV.

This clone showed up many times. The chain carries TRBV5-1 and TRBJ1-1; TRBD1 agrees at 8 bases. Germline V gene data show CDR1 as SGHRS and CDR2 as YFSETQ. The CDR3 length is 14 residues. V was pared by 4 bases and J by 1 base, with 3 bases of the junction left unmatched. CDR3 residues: CASSGTGGNTEAFF. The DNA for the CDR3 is TGCGCCAGCAGCGGAACAGGGGGGAACACTGAAGCTTTCTTT.

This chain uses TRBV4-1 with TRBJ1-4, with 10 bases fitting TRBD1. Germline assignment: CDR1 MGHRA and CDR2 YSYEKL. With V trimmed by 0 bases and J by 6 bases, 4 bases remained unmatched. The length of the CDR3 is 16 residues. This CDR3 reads CASSQDWGTGDEKLFF. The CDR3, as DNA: TGCGCCAGCAGCCAAGATTGGGGGACAGGGGATGAAAAACTGTTTTTT.

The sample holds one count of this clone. The CDR3 here is CASSPGSTSGGEADTQYF. The CDR3 DNA reads as TGCGCCAGCAGCCCTGGTAGTACTAGCGGGGGGGAAGCAGATACGCAGTATTTT. The V gene is TRBV5-1, the J gene TRBJ2-3; 13 bases are a match to TRBD2. The CDR3 runs to 18 residues. Germline V gives CDR1 SGHRS, CDR2 YFSETQ. V shed 4 bases, J shed 4 bases, and the junction held 12 bases outside the gene matches.

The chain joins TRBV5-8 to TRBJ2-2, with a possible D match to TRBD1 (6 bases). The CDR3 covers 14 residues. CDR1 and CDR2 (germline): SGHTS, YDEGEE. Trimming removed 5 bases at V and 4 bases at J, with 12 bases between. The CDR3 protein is CASSTGTITGELFF. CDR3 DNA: TGTGCCAGCAGTACCGGGACAATCACCGGGGAGCTGTTTTTT. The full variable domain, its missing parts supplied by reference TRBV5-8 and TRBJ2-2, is EAGVTQSPTHLIKTRGQQATLRCSPISGHTSVYWYQQALGLGLQFLLWYDEGEERNRGNFPPRFSGRQFPNYSSELNVNALELEDSALYLCASSTGTITGELFFGEGSRLTVL.

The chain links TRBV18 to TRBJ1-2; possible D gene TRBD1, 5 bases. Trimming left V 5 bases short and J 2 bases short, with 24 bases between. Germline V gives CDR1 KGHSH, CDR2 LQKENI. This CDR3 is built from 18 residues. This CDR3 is CASSGSSEQGRPNYGYTF. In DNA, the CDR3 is TGTGCCAGCTCAGGCTCTTCGGAGCAGGGTAGACCGAACTATGGCTACACCTTC.

The DNA of the CDR3 is TGTGCCAGCAGCCTAGGGCGCGGGTACGAGCAGTACGTC. Its protein is CASSLGRGYEQYV. The J gene is TRBJ2-7, the V gene TRBV27; D perhaps matches TRBD2 (5 bases). This CDR3 region has 13 residues. With 6 bases removed from V and 4 bases from J, the gap between germline ends came to 13 bases. Per germline, CDR1 MNHEY and CDR2 SMNVEV (reference sequence).

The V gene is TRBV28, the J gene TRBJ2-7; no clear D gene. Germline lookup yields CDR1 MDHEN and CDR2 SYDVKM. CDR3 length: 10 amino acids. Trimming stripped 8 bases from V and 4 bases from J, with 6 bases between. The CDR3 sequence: CASDSYEQYV. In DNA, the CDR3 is TGTGCCAGCGATAGTTACGAGCAGTACGTC.

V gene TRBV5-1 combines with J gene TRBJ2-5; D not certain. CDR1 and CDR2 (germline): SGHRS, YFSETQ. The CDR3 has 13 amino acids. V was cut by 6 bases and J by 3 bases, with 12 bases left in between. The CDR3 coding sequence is TGCGCCAGCACCATACCTACAGAAGAGACCCAGTACTTC. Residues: CASTIPTEETQYF.

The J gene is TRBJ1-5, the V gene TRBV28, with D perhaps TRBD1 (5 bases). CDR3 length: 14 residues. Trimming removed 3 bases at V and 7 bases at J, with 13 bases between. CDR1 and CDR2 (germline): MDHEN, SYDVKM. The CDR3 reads CASSLAAGGQPQHF. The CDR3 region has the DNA TGTGCCAGCAGTTTGGCCGCGGGGGGGCAGCCCCAGCATTTT.

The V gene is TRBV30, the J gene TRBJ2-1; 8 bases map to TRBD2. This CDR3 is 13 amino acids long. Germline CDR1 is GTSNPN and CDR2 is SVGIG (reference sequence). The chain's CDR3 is CGTSGSSYNEQFF. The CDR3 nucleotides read TGTGGAACAAGCGGGAGCTCCTACAATGAGCAGTTCTTC.

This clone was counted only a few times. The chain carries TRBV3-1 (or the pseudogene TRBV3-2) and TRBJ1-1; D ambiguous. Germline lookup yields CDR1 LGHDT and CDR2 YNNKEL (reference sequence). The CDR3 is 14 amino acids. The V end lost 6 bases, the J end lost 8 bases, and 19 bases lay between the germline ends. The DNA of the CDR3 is TGTGCCAGCAGACCCGCCTCGGCCGGTAGCGAAGCTTTCTTT. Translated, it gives CASRPASAGSEAFF.

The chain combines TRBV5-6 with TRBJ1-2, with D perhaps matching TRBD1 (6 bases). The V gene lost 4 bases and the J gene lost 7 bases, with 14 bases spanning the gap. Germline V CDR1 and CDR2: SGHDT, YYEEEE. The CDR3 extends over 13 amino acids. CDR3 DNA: TGTGCCAGCAGCCCCGGACAGAGGAGTGGCTACACCTTC. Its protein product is CASSPGQRSGYTF.

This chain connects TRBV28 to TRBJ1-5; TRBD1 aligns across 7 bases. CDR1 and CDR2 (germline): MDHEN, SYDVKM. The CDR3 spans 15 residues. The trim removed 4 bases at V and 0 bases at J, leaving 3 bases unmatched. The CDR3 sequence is CASSWGTVSNQPQHF. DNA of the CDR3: TGTGCCAGCAGTTGGGGGACAGTTAGCAATCAGCCCCAGCATTTT. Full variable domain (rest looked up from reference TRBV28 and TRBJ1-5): DVKVTQSSRYLVKRTGEKVFLECVQDMDHENMFWYRQDPGLGLRLIYFSYDVKMKEKGDIPEGYSVSREKKERFSLILESASTNQTSMYLCASSWGTVSNQPQHFGDGTRLSIL.

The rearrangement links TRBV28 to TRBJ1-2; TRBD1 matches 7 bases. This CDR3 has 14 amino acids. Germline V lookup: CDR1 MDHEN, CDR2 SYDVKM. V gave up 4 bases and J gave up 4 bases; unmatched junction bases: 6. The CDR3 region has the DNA TGTGCCAGCAGTTCTACCACAGGGGTCTATGGCTACACCTTC. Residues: CASSSTTGVYGYTF.

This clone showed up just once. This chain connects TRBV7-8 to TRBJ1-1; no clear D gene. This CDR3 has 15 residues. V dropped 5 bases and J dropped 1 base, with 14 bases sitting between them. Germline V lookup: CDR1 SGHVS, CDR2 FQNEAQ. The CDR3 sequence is CASSLPRGRNTEAFF. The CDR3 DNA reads TGTGCCAGCAGCCTCCCCCGGGGAAGGAACACTGAAGCTTTCTTT.

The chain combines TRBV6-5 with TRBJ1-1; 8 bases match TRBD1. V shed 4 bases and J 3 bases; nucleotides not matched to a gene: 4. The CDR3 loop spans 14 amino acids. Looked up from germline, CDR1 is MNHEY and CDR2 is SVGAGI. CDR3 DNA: TGTGCCAGCAGTTCAGGGGGCTCTGACACTGAAGCTTTCTTT. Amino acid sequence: CASSSGGSDTEAFF.